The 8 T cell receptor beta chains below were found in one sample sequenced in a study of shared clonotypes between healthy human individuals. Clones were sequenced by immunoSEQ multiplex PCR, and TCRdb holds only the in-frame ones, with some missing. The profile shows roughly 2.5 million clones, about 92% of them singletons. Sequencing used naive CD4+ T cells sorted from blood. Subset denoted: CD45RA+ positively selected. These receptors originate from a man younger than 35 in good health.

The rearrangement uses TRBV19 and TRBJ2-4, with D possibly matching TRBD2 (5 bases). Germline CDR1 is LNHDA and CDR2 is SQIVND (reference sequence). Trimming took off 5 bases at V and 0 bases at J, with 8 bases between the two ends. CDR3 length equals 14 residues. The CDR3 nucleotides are TGTGCCAGTAGTCGGGATCTAGCCAAAAACATTCAGTACTTC. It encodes CASSRDLAKNIQYF. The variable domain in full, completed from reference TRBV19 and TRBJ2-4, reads DGGITQSPKYLFRKEGQNVTLSCEQNLNHDAMYWYRQDPGQGLRLIYYSQIVNDFQKGDIAEGYSVSREKKESFPLTVTSAQKNPTAFYLCASSRDLAKNIQYFGAGTRLSVL.

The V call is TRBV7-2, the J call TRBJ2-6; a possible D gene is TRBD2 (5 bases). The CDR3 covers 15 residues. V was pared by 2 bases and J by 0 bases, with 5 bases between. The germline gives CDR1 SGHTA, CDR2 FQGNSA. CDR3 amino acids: CASSLRDSGANVLTF. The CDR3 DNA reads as TGTGCCAGCAGCTTACGGGACTCTGGGGCCAACGTCCTGACTTTC. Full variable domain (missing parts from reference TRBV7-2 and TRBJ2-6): GAGVSQSPSNKVTEKGKDVELRCDPISGHTALYWYRQSLGQGLEFLIYFQGNSAPDKSGLPSDRFSAERTGGSVSTLTIQRTQQEDSAVYLCASSLRDSGANVLTFGAGSRLTVL.

CDR3 loop: CASSSPGQGSNYGYTF. Written as DNA, the CDR3 is TGTGCCAGCAGTTCCCCCGGACAGGGGTCGAACTATGGCTACACCTTC. V gene TRBV6-5 combines with J gene TRBJ1-2; 9 nucleotides align to TRBD1. Germline V CDR1 and CDR2: MNHEY, SVGAGI. Losses at the gene ends were 4 bases for V and 2 bases for J; bases not matched to a gene: 8. CDR3 length: 16 amino acids.

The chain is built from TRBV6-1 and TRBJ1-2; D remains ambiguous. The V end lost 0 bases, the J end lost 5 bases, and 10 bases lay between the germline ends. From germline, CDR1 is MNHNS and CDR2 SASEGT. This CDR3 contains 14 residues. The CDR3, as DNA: TGTGCCAGCAGTGAAGCGAAGGAGAATTATGGCTACACCTTC. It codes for CASSEAKENYGYTF.

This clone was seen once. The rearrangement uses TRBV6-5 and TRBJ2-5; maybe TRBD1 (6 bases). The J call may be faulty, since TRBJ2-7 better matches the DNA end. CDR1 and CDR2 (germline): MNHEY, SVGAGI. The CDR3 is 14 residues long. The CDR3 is CASRSRTESYEQYF. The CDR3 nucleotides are TGTGCCAGCAGGTCTCGGACAGAATCCTACGAGCAGTACTTC.

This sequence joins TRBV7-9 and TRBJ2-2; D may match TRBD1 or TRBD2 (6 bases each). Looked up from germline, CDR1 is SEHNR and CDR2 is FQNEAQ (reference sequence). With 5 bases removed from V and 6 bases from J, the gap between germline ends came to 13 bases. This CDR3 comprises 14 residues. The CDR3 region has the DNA TGTGCCAGCAGCCCCGACAGGAGGGCCGGGGAGCTGTTTTTT. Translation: CASSPDRRAGELFF. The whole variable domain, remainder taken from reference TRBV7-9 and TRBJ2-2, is DTGVSQNPRHKITKRGQNVTFRCDPISEHNRLYWYRQTLGQGPEFLTYFQNEAQLEKSRLLSDRFSAERPKGSFSTLEIQRTEQGDSAMYLCASSPDRRAGELFFGEGSRLTVL.

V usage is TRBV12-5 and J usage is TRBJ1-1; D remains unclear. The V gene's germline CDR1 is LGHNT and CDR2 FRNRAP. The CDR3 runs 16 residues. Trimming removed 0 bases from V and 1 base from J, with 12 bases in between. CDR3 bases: TGTGCTAGTGGTTTGGTACTGGGTAAGGGGAACACTGAAGCTTTCTTT. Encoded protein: CASGLVLGKGNTEAFF.

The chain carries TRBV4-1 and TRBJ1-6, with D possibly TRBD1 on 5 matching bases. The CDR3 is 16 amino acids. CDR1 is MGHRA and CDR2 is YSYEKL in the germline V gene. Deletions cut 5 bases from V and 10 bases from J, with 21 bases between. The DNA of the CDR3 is TGCGCCAGCAGCATCCCGACCCGGGACGGAAAATCACCCCTCCACTTT. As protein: CASSIPTRDGKSPLHF.